This TCR beta chain is from a study of blood T cells in healthy people across ages. For the second PCR, which ran for about 7 to 11 cycles, a sample-barcoded 5' primer and a J-beta primer mix were used. TCRdb re-analysed the 5' RACE reads in MiXCR, keeping a single row per CDR3 protein. The table lists about 930,000 distinct CDR3 sequences, almost 30% of them singletons. A remark on this clonotype: Its specificity is not known.

Study observations and caveats: Across the age range, TCR beta diversity per million T cells fell in a roughly linear way. Diversity was higher, and naive CD4+ cells more numerous, in long-lived donors than in aged donors.

Germline CDR1 reads MNHEY; CDR2 reads SMNVEV (reference sequence). The CDR3 is made up of 16 amino acids. V was clipped by 5 bases and J by 2 bases, with 19 bases between them. These data were likewise used in another study, on T cells of mothers and their children.

The sample comprised blood. This TCR was sampled from a woman in her thirties or forties in good health. The chain couples TRBV27 to TRBJ2-7, with D possibly being TRBD1 or TRBD2 (5 bases each). The CDR3 loop reads CASSLTTGTGTYEQYF. The DNA for the CDR3 is TGTGCCAGCAGTCTAACCACCGGGACGGGGACCTACGAGCAGTACTTC.